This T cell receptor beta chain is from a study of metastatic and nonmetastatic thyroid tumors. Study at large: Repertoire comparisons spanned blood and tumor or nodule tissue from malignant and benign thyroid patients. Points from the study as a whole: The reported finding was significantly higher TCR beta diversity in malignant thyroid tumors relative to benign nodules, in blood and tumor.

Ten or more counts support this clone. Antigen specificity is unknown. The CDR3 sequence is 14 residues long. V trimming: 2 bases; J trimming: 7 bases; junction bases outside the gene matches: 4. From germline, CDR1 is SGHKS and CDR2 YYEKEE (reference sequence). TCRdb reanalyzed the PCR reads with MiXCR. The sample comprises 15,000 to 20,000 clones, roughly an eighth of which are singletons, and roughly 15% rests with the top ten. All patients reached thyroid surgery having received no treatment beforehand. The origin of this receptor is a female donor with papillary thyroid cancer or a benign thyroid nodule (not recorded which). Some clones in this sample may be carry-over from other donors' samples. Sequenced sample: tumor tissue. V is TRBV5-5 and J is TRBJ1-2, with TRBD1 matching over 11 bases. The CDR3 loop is CASSFGQGAGGYTF. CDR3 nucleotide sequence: TGTGCCAGCAGCTTTGGACAGGGGGCTGGTGGCTACACCTTC.